This T cell receptor beta chain was captured in a study of cytotoxic CD8 clonotypes in ibrutinib-treated CLL listed by TCRdb under 2021. Regarding the research as a whole: The cohort had around twelve relapsed/refractory and around 14 treatment-naive patients; some 17 were IGHV unmutated. Responses were partial in roughly 24 patients and complete in 2; after median about 68 months follow-up, about 14 stayed in remission and roughly twelve progressed. Response samples were taken after a median of 12 months on treatment, ranging from roughly 6 to 36 months. Samples averaged roughly 260,000 productive templates and 90,000 to 95,000 productive rearrangements. Of the roughly 79 people in the trial, approximately 26 had longitudinal samples available. Cryopreserved peripheral blood mononuclear cells were collected at three points: before therapy, at response, and at either sustained remission or disease progression. Patients were still on ibrutinib when every remission and progressive disease sample was collected. On the study overall, not on this receptor specifically: An increase in clonality was observed at ibrutinib response, with clonality remaining stable during sustained remission and falling back toward baseline at progression. Public clonotypes were rare and either shrank or stayed stable during treatment, and the rise in clonality at ibrutinib response reflected expansion of private clonotypes. Sampling times were not matched between sustained-remission and progressing patients, and lymph node repertoires were not studied. Baseline clonality exceeded that of age-matched healthy donors and correlated strongly with circulating CD8+ T-cell counts.

A MiSeq instrument was used for deep resolution sequencing, which targeted depths ranging from 1 in 1 million up to 1 in 200,000 T cells, with coverage averaging 10x for each clonotype. The immunoSEQ hsTCRB Kit was used to generate the TCR beta libraries. Regarding the original processing steps: ImmunoSEQ Data Assistant and ImmunoSEQ Analyzer were used for data analysis, and V, D and J genes were assigned according to IMGT definitions. Clonality, with values ranging from 0 to 1, was calculated as one minus the normalized Shannon entropy of productive rearrangement frequencies. Only overrepresented clonotypes making up at least 0.05% of each patient's repertoire were included in the public clonotype analysis. Repertoires from about a dozen age-matched healthy donors in immuneACCESS were used as clonality controls. Held by TCRdb, this immuneACCESS table contains in-frame sequences only and omits some clones. Under half of the omission traces to an unresolved V gene where checked; the cause of the rest is unknown. The D gene and trimming were derived from the DNA, and the V and J assignments and clone size from that table. A total of about 250,000 clones appear in this sample, 70% of them only once. About 16% of the sample rests with the top ten.

As concerns this clone: There is no known antigen for this receptor. Base qualities are not at hand, and no much larger clone is one base apart.

The CDR1 and CDR2 encoded by the germline V gene are SGHRS and YFSETQ. Trimming costs V 6 bases and J 2 bases, and their ends lie 11 bases apart. The CDR3 runs 13 amino acids, cysteine and phenylalanine included. Only the CDR3 region is kept as DNA, spanning 39 bases read in frame from base 1. Sample time point, as interpreted from the label and publication: roughly 23 months on ibrutinib. Roughly 2 micrograms of genomic DNA were extracted from cryopreserved PBMCs for TCR beta library preparation. Longitudinal blood samples from CLL patients on ibrutinib monotherapy underwent high-throughput TCR beta sequencing. The patients were enrolled in a single-center, open-label phase 2 trial of ibrutinib monotherapy.

The source material was PBMCs, sampled after 24 months of ibrutinib treatment. This TCR came from a human donor with chronic lymphocytic leukemia. The rearrangement joined TRBV5-1 to TRBJ1-1; the D gene is perhaps TRBD1, on 5 matching bases. The CDR3 corresponds to CASTPGDNTEAFF. The nucleotide sequence reads TGCGCCAGCACCCCGGGGGATAACACTGAAGCTTTCTTT.